This entry lists 24 T cell receptor beta chains sequenced from one sample in a study of beta chain features in type 1 diabetes. Findings and limits, study-wide: In every one of the four CD4+ subsets, TCRB CDR3s were moderately but significantly shorter in Type 1 diabetes patients.

No antigen has been identified for these receptors. Isolated RNA was reverse transcribed in full, so expressed TCRB transcripts were sequenced. Assay: immunoSEQ multiplex PCR; the TCRdb copy retains only in-frame clones and omits some. The table lists tens of thousands of clones, 45% to 50% of them singletons, with 0.7% in the top ten. Sequenced material: central memory CD4+ T cells from blood. The receptors shown here come from a man in his thirties or forties with type 1 diabetes.

This clone has only one observation. The rearrangement uses TRBV6-6 and TRBJ2-7; 8 nucleotides align to TRBD2. The CDR3 runs 14 residues. CDR1 and CDR2 (germline): MNHNY, SVGAGI (reference sequence). V trimming: 5 bases; J trimming: 7 bases; junction bases outside the gene matches: 10. This chain's CDR3 is CASSPRLAKKEQYF. The CDR3 DNA is TGTGCCAGCAGTCCGAGACTAGCGAAAAAGGAGCAGTACTTC.

This clone was counted a few times. The V gene is TRBV10-3, the J gene TRBJ2-5, with D perhaps TRBD2 (6 bases). CDR3 length equals 14 residues. The germline V and J ends were trimmed by 6 bases and 1 base, with 12 bases remaining between them. Germline lookup yields CDR1 ENHRY and CDR2 SYGVKD. The CDR3 is CAISQVGGQETQYF. The CDR3 bases are TGTGCCATCAGCCAGGTGGGGGGCCAAGAGACCCAGTACTTC.

This chain joins TRBV30 and TRBJ2-3, with 7 positions matching TRBD2. The CDR3 is made up of 13 amino acids. The V gene end was trimmed by 8 bases and the J gene end by 2 bases; junction bases not matched to a gene: 7. Germline V gene lookup returns CDR1 GTSNPN and CDR2 SVGIG (reference sequence). CDR3 loop: CAGSAGNTDTQYF. CDR3 sequence (DNA): TGTGCCGGATCAGCGGGAAACACAGATACGCAGTATTTT.

V usage is TRBV30 and J usage is TRBJ1-2; 8 bases fit TRBD1. The germline V gene encodes CDR1 GTSNPN and CDR2 SVGIG (reference sequence). Germline trimming cut 8 bases from V and 7 bases from J; bases unmatched to any gene: 15. This CDR3 contains 14 residues. The CDR3 region is CATRTGWVSGGYTF. The CDR3 DNA is TGTGCCACAAGGACAGGGTGGGTCAGCGGTGGCTACACCTTC. The full variable domain, in which reference TRBV30 and TRBJ1-2 provide the parts outside the CDR3, is SQTIHQWPATLVQPVGSPLSLECTVEGTSNPNLYWYRQAAGRGLQLLFYSVGIGQISSEVPQNLSASRPQDRQFILSSKKLLLSDSGFYLCATRTGWVSGGYTFGSGTRLTVV.

Only one count was recorded for this clone. This sequence joins TRBV5-6 and TRBJ1-6, with D unresolved. Germline V gene data show CDR1 as SGHDT and CDR2 as YYEEEE. Trimming removed 0 bases from V and 5 bases from J, with 9 bases in between. This CDR3 region has 15 residues. CDR3 residues: CASSLERQDNSPLHF. Here the CDR3 DNA reads TGTGCCAGCAGCTTGGAGAGACAAGATAATTCACCCCTCCACTTT.

V is TRBV7-8 and J is TRBJ2-5, with 11 bases fitting TRBD1. The germline V gene encodes CDR1 SGHVS and CDR2 FQNEAQ. CDR3 length: 15 amino acids. V trimming: 5 bases; J trimming: 4 bases; junction bases outside the gene matches: 6. The CDR3 DNA reads TGTGCCAGCAGCCTCCGGGACAGGGGGGGAGAGACCCAGTACTTC. This codes for CASSLRDRGGETQYF.

As for this clone: At the DNA level, this CDR3 is encoded by other sequences in the same sample as well. The rearrangement links TRBV7-9 to TRBJ1-5; TRBD1 might be the D (5 bases). Looked up from germline, CDR1 is SEHNR and CDR2 is FQNEAQ (reference sequence). The CDR3 spans 13 residues. The V gene lost 2 bases and the J gene lost 4 bases, with 6 bases spanning the gap. This CDR3 is CASSLSGNQPQHF. CDR3 sequence (DNA): TGTGCCAGCAGCTTATCAGGGAATCAGCCCCAGCATTTT.

The chain has TRBV2 and TRBJ2-3; 7 bases line up with TRBD2. The germline V gene encodes CDR1 SNHLY and CDR2 FYNNEI. CDR3 size: 15 residues. With 3 bases clipped from V and 2 bases from J, the junction kept 5 bases outside the gene matches. CDR3: CASSDGGRATDTQYF. The CDR3 DNA sequence: TGTGCCAGCAGTGATGGTGGGAGGGCCACAGATACGCAGTATTTT.

The V and J genes are TRBV6-6 and TRBJ1-5; maybe TRBD1 (5 bases). The CDR3 has 13 amino acids. V was cut by 6 bases and J by 7 bases, with 13 bases left in between. The germline V gene encodes CDR1 MNHNY and CDR2 SVGAGI (reference sequence). The CDR3 region is CASSSGGEQPQHF. DNA for the CDR3: TGTGCCAGCAGCTCCGGGGGAGAACAGCCCCAGCATTTT.

This chain connects TRBV19 to TRBJ2-7; tentative D call: TRBD2 (7 bases). CDR1 and CDR2 from the germline V gene are LNHDA and SQIVND (reference sequence). The CDR3 has 14 residues. Trimming shortened V by 9 bases and J by 2 bases, and 17 bases separated the two germline ends. CDR3: CASTRGAGPYEQYF. CDR3 DNA: TGTGCCAGCACCCGGGGGGCGGGCCCCTACGAGCAGTACTTC.

The chain carries TRBV10-3 and TRBJ1-1, with 11 bases lining up with TRBD1. The V gene's germline CDR1 is ENHRY and CDR2 SYGVKD. The CDR3 consists of 16 residues. The V segment lost 6 bases and the J segment 1 base; nucleotides outside the gene matches: 7. In nucleotides, the CDR3 is TGTGCCATCAGAGGTCCCGGGACAGGGGGGAACACTGAAGCTTTCTTT. Protein sequence: CAIRGPGTGGNTEAFF.

The rearrangement links TRBV29-1 to TRBJ2-7; TRBD1 matches 9 bases. The germline CDR1 and CDR2 sequences are SQVTM and ANQGSEA. V trimming: 3 bases; J trimming: 5 bases; junction bases outside the gene matches: 11. This CDR3 spans 15 amino acids. This CDR3 reads CSVEPGQGRTHEQYF. Here the CDR3 DNA reads TGCAGCGTTGAGCCGGGACAGGGTAGGACCCACGAGCAGTACTTC.

The chain is built from TRBV4-2 and TRBJ2-2, with 9 bases fitting TRBD2. Germline CDR1 and CDR2: LGHNA and YNFKEQ. J gave up 1 base and V 5 bases, and 5 bases lay outside the gene matches. CDR3 size: 16 residues. CDR3 sequence: CASSFGLALNTGELFF. For the CDR3, the DNA is TGTGCCAGCAGCTTCGGACTAGCGCTGAACACCGGGGAGCTGTTTTTT.

CDR3 coding DNA: TGTGCCAGCAGCCTAGGGGAGGGTTACGAGCAGTACTTC. This sequence encodes CASSLGEGYEQYF. The rearrangement links TRBV7-2 to TRBJ2-7; TRBD2 agrees at 7 bases. The V gene end was trimmed by 5 bases and the J gene end by 4 bases; junction bases not matched to a gene: 5. The CDR3 sequence is 13 residues long. Germline loops: CDR1 SGHTA, CDR2 FQGNSA.

Only one count was recorded for this clone. The rearrangement links TRBV5-1 to TRBJ2-7; 7 bases line up with TRBD2. After removal of 6 bases from V and 3 bases from J, the junction contained 18 bases not matched to a gene. This CDR3 contains 17 residues. Germline V gives CDR1 SGHRS, CDR2 YFSETQ. CDR3 region: CASTPRPGSGQVYEQYF. CDR3 bases: TGCGCCAGCACGCCCCGGCCTGGTAGCGGGCAAGTCTACGAGCAGTACTTC.

CDR3 coding DNA: TGCGCCAGCAGCTCCGCGGGCTATACGCAGTATTTT. Translating it yields CASSSAGYTQYF. V usage is TRBV5-1 and J usage is TRBJ2-3, with TRBD2 as a possible D gene (5 bases). Germline-derived CDR1 and CDR2 are SGHRS and YFSETQ. CDR3 length equals 12 residues. V gave up 3 bases and J gave up 7 bases, with 9 bases separating them. Based on the CDR3 plus reference TRBV5-1 and TRBJ2-3, the full variable domain is KAGVTQTPRYLIKTRGQQVTLSCSPISGHRSVSWYQQTPGQGLQFLFEYFSETQRNKGNFPGRFSGRQFSNSRSEMNVSTLELGDSALYLCASSSAGYTQYFGPGTRLTVL.

V gene TRBV6-1 combines with J gene TRBJ1-2, with a weak D call TRBD1 (6 bases). Germline V lookup: CDR1 MNHNS, CDR2 SASEGT. The CDR3 extends over 14 amino acids. The V gene lost 4 bases and the J gene lost 0 bases, with 9 bases spanning the gap. The CDR3 DNA sequence: TGTGCCAGCAGTGGTACAGGGACTAACTATGGCTACACCTTC. This translates into CASSGTGTNYGYTF.

This clone was found a few times. This rearrangement joins TRBV29-1 to TRBJ2-1; D gene unclear. The CDR3 has 13 amino acids. V lost 4 bases, J lost 2 bases, and 9 bases lay in between. Germline assignment: CDR1 SQVTM and CDR2 ANQGSEA. The CDR3 spells CSVVVQAYNEQFF. The CDR3 DNA follows: TGCAGCGTTGTGGTCCAGGCCTACAATGAGCAGTTCTTC.

The chain couples TRBV7-2 to TRBJ2-5; 7 nucleotides line up with TRBD1. Germline V lookup: CDR1 SGHTA, CDR2 FQGNSA. The trim removed 5 bases at V and 5 bases at J, leaving 11 bases unmatched. CDR3 length equals 15 residues. The CDR3 DNA reads TGTGCCAGCAGCCCCGACCGGGCCAGGGGGGAGACCCAGTACTTC. This gives the protein CASSPDRARGETQYF.

This chain uses TRBV10-1 with TRBJ2-3; no clear D gene. Germline V gene lookup returns CDR1 WNHNN and CDR2 SYGVQD (reference sequence). The CDR3 covers 13 residues. Deletions cut 8 bases from V and 1 base from J, with 10 bases between. The CDR3 region is CASSLRGTDTQYF. CDR3 nucleotide sequence: TGCGCCAGCTCCCTGAGAGGCACAGATACGCAGTATTTT.

The chain couples TRBV7-6 to TRBJ1-4; D call uncertain. Trimming removed 4 bases from V and 0 bases from J, with 9 bases in between. Germline V gene lookup returns CDR1 SGHVS and CDR2 FNYEAQ. The CDR3 runs to 15 residues. The DNA of the CDR3 is TGTGCCAGCAGCTACTCATCATCAACTAATGAAAAACTGTTTTTT. The encoded protein is CASSYSSSTNEKLFF.

There are a few counts of this clone. V is TRBV28 and J is TRBJ1-1; D not certain. Germline V CDR1 and CDR2: MDHEN, SYDVKM. CDR3 size: 13 residues. V was cut by 7 bases and J by 0 bases, with 9 bases left in between. CDR3 residues: CASIETMNTEAFF. CDR3 sequence (DNA): TGTGCCAGCATTGAAACTATGAACACTGAAGCTTTCTTT.

The rearrangement links TRBV7-2 to TRBJ2-5; 8 bases line up with TRBD2. Germline trimming cut 5 bases from V and 4 bases from J; bases unmatched to any gene: 15. The CDR3 loop spans 17 amino acids. In germline, CDR1 is SGHTA, CDR2 FQGNSA. The CDR3 spells CASSRWASGRKGETQYF. CDR3 sequence (DNA): TGTGCCAGCAGCCGATGGGCCAGCGGGAGAAAGGGAGAGACCCAGTACTTC.

This chain connects TRBV5-5 to TRBJ2-2; 7 nucleotides align to TRBD2. Trimming cost V 0 bases and J 5 bases; bases outside gene matches: 4. Germline V CDR1 and CDR2: SGHKS, YYEKEE (reference sequence). The CDR3 has 15 amino acids. CDR3 sequence (DNA): TGTGCCAGCAGCTTGGCCGGGGGAGGGACCGGGGAGCTGTTTTTT. Translating gives CASSLAGGGTGELFF.